The 21 T cell receptor beta chains reported below all come from one sample, sequenced in a study of siplizumab effects on memory and regulatory T cells (dated by TCRdb to about 2019). Preparation of the library involved the immunoSEQ multiplex PCR assay. Entries here come from immuneACCESS through TCRdb and include only in-frame sequences with V and J called. Some clones fail to appear in such tables; in the studies checked, an unresolved V gene covers under half of the shortfall, and the cause of the remainder is unknown. The sample contains 75,000 to 100,000 clones, just under 95% of them found a single time. The ten largest clonotypes hold about 1.2% of the sample. The sample consisted of non-Treg CD4+ T cells sorted from blood. What the cell subset or site label conveys for this sample: FACS-sorted unstimulated CD4+ non-regulatory T cells. Receptors originate from a human donor in good health.

V gene TRBV30 combines with J gene TRBJ2-2; D may be TRBD1 (5 bases). Trimming cost V 2 bases and J 3 bases, with 10 bases left between them. The CDR3 totals 14 residues. The germline V gene has CDR1 GTSNPN and CDR2 SVGIG (reference sequence). DNA for the CDR3: TGTGCCTGGAGTAAGGACACATACACCGGGGAGCTGTTTTTT. It codes for CAWSKDTYTGELFF. Drawing the rest from reference TRBV30 and TRBJ2-2, the complete variable domain is SQTIHQWPATLVQPVGSPLSLECTVEGTSNPNLYWYRQAAGRGLQLLFYSVGIGQISSEVPQNLSASRPQDRQFILSSKKLLLSDSGFYLCAWSKDTYTGELFFGEGSRLTVL.

The chain employs TRBV27 and TRBJ2-7; 11 bases are a match to TRBD2. The CDR3 is 15 residues long. V lost 5 bases and J lost 4; bases outside the gene matches: 7. Germline CDR1 MNHEY, CDR2 SMNVEV (reference sequence). The CDR3 nucleotides are TGTGCCAGCAGTGGCCGACTAGCGGGATATTACGAGCAGTACTTC. Amino acids: CASSGRLAGYYEQYF.

V and J are TRBV7-9 and TRBJ2-5, with 13 bases matching TRBD2. The CDR3 length is 18 residues. CDR1 and CDR2 (germline): SEHNR, FQNEAQ (reference sequence). Unmatched junction bases numbered 16, after V lost 8 bases and J lost 4 bases. CDR3 protein: CASSITEWTSGSGETQYF. Here the CDR3 DNA reads TGTGCCAGCTCTATTACGGAATGGACTAGCGGGAGTGGAGAGACCCAGTACTTC.

This clone was detected only a few times. J is TRBJ1-2 and V is TRBV30; D gene ambiguous. This CDR3 has 14 residues. Germline CDR1 and CDR2: GTSNPN and SVGIG (reference sequence). V was pared by 0 bases and J by 8 bases, with 16 bases between. The CDR3 DNA is TGTGCCTGGAGTGTACGTCGGAGGGAAGGGGGCTACACCTTC. Amino acid sequence: CAWSVRRREGGYTF.

As concerns this clone: Other DNA sequences in this sample translate to the same CDR3. The rearrangement joins TRBV4-1 to TRBJ1-4, with D hard to call. Germline V gene data show CDR1 as MGHRA and CDR2 as YSYEKL. Trimming pared 3 bases from V and 8 bases from J, leaving 22 bases between. The CDR3 is 17 amino acids. The CDR3 DNA reads as TGCGCCAGCAGCCAGGACGGTGCTAGACAAGGGAAAGAAAAACTGTTTTTT. It translates to CASSQDGARQGKEKLFF.

The chain recombines TRBV28 with TRBJ2-1; 11 bases line up with TRBD2. This CDR3 region has 17 residues. CDR1 and CDR2 (germline): MDHEN, SYDVKM. Trimming took 2 bases from V and 9 from J; bases not matched to a gene: 12. Here the CDR3 reads CASSLDLVAGGLGEQFF. The CDR3 nucleotides read TGTGCCAGCAGTTTAGACCTGGTAGCGGGAGGGCTCGGTGAGCAGTTCTTC.

The CDR3, as DNA: TGTGCCTGGGGGGGGACAGGGGAAAACAATGAGCAGTTCTTC. It yields the protein CAWGGTGENNEQFF. The J gene is TRBJ2-1, the V gene TRBV30; TRBD1 agrees at 10 bases. The V segment lost 5 bases and the J segment 5 bases; nucleotides outside the gene matches: 6. The CDR3 runs to 14 residues. The V gene's germline CDR1 is GTSNPN and CDR2 SVGIG (reference sequence).

The chain uses TRBV19 and TRBJ2-2; D is possibly TRBD2 (5 bases). The V and J ends lost 7 bases and 1 base respectively, with 13 bases between them. The CDR3 covers 15 residues. Germline V gene sequence: CDR1 LNHDA, CDR2 SQIVND (reference sequence). The CDR3 DNA follows: TGTGCCAGTAAGAGCGGATCATTGAACACCGGGGAGCTGTTTTTT. It encodes CASKSGSLNTGELFF.

The chain has TRBV28 and TRBJ2-2; 9 bases match TRBD2. With 7 bases clipped from V and 4 bases from J, the junction kept 4 bases outside the gene matches. Germline V gives CDR1 MDHEN, CDR2 SYDVKM. The CDR3 runs to 14 residues. The chain's CDR3 is CASIAGAGTGELFF. CDR3 sequence (DNA): TGTGCCAGCATAGCGGGAGCGGGCACCGGGGAGCTGTTTTTT. Full variable domain (remainder filled in from reference TRBV28 and TRBJ2-2): DVKVTQSSRYLVKRTGEKVFLECVQDMDHENMFWYRQDPGLGLRLIYFSYDVKMKEKGDIPEGYSVSREKKERFSLILESASTNQTSMYLCASIAGAGTGELFFGEGSRLTVL.

This sequence joins TRBV7-3 and TRBJ2-2; 12 positions agree with TRBD2. Per the germline V gene, CDR1 is SGHTA and CDR2 is FQGTGA. This CDR3 region has 15 residues. J gave up 4 bases and V 7 bases, and 4 bases lay outside the gene matches. The chain's CDR3 is CASTLLAGGTGELFF. In DNA form, the CDR3 reads TGTGCCAGCACACTACTAGCGGGAGGCACCGGGGAGCTGTTTTTT.

The chain recombines TRBV5-8 with TRBJ1-2; 7 bases agree with TRBD1. This CDR3 region has 14 residues. Germline loops: CDR1 SGHTS, CDR2 YDEGEE. Trimming cost V 4 bases and J 8 bases; bases outside gene matches: 11. CDR3 in amino acids: CASSEGQDRMGYTF. DNA of the CDR3: TGTGCCAGCAGCGAAGGACAGGATAGGATGGGCTACACCTTC.

This chain joins TRBV4-1 and TRBJ1-4; 7 bases line up with TRBD1. The germline gives CDR1 MGHRA, CDR2 YSYEKL. Trimming took 2 bases from V and 5 from J; bases not matched to a gene: 8. The CDR3 is made up of 16 amino acids. The CDR3 region is CASSQLPGQRNEKLFF. The CDR3 DNA reads as TGCGCCAGCAGCCAACTACCGGGACAGCGGAATGAAAAACTGTTTTTT.

V is TRBV28 and J is TRBJ2-3; D assignment may be TRBD1 or TRBD2 (5 bases each). This CDR3 has 14 residues. The ends were cut back, 8 bases at V and 0 bases at J, with 12 bases in the middle. Per the germline V gene, CDR1 is MDHEN and CDR2 is SYDVKM. CDR3 in amino acids: CASRGGVSTDTQYF. The CDR3 DNA sequence: TGTGCCAGCCGGGGCGGAGTAAGCACAGATACGCAGTATTTT. Supplemented by reference TRBV28 and TRBJ2-3, the full variable domain reads DVKVTQSSRYLVKRTGEKVFLECVQDMDHENMFWYRQDPGLGLRLIYFSYDVKMKEKGDIPEGYSVSREKKERFSLILESASTNQTSMYLCASRGGVSTDTQYFGPGTRLTVL.

The chain recombines TRBV19 with TRBJ2-3; D is possibly TRBD2 (6 bases). Germline V gene sequence: CDR1 LNHDA, CDR2 SQIVND (reference sequence). CDR3 length equals 14 residues. CDR3 in amino acids: CSTEEGRGTDTQYF. The CDR3 coding sequence is TGTTCAACTGAGGAGGGTCGTGGCACAGATACGCAGTATTTT. The full variable domain, its missing parts supplied by reference TRBV19 and TRBJ2-3, is DGGITQSPKYLFRKEGQNVTLSCEQNLNHDAMYWYRQDPGQGLRLIYYSQIVNDFQKGDIAEGYSVSREKKESFPLTVTSAQKNPTAFYLCSTEEGRGTDTQYFGPGTRLTVL.

J is TRBJ1-1 and V is TRBV10-1; no definite D call. The CDR3 covers 14 residues. Germline V gene lookup returns CDR1 WNHNN and CDR2 SYGVQD (reference sequence). Trimming stripped 0 bases from V and 3 bases from J, with 8 bases between. The CDR3, as DNA: TGCGCCAGCAGTGAGTCCGGGAGTGACACTGAAGCTTTCTTT. This translates into CASSESGSDTEAFF.

The chain joins TRBV28 to TRBJ1-2; 7 nucleotides agree with TRBD1. The ends lost 6 bases at V and 2 bases at J; junction bases unmatched: 6. This CDR3 contains 14 residues. Germline V gene sequence: CDR1 MDHEN, CDR2 SYDVKM. Here the CDR3 reads CASSPPGQNYGYTF. The CDR3 DNA reads TGTGCCAGCAGCCCACCGGGACAGAACTATGGCTACACCTTC.

V is TRBV29-1 and J is TRBJ1-2; TRBD1 agrees at 7 bases. The V segment lost 7 bases and the J segment 4 bases; nucleotides outside the gene matches: 12. Per germline, CDR1 SQVTM and CDR2 ANQGSEA. CDR3 length: 14 residues. The CDR3 sequence: CSAQSTGKGYGYTF. For the CDR3, the DNA is TGCAGCGCCCAATCGACAGGGAAAGGCTATGGCTACACCTTC.

The chain is built from TRBV25-1 and TRBJ1-3; D is undetermined. This CDR3 is built from 14 residues. Germline values: CDR1 MGHDK, CDR2 SYGVNS. Trimming cost V 2 bases and J 4 bases, with 9 bases left between them. DNA for the CDR3: TGTGCCAGCAGTGAACCCCGGAGGGGAAACACCATATATTTT. Residues: CASSEPRRGNTIYF.

The V call is TRBV27, the J call TRBJ2-7; D ambiguous. Trimming took 6 bases from V and 0 from J, leaving 18 bases between them. This CDR3 spans 16 amino acids. The germline CDR1 and CDR2 sequences are MNHEY and SMNVEV (reference sequence). The CDR3 loop is CASRELNQVPSYEQYF. In nucleotides, the CDR3 is TGTGCCAGCAGAGAACTGAACCAGGTTCCCTCCTACGAGCAGTACTTC.

The V and J genes are TRBV29-1 and TRBJ1-2; D possibly corresponds to TRBD1 (6 bases). There are 14 residues in the CDR3. The V gene lost 5 bases and the J gene lost 4 bases, with 17 bases spanning the gap. The germline V gene encodes CDR1 SQVTM and CDR2 ANQGSEA. CDR3 DNA sequence: TGCAGCGTTACGGGAACAGGGTGGAGCTATGGCTACACCTTC. Amino acid sequence: CSVTGTGWSYGYTF. The variable domain in full, with the rest retrieved from reference TRBV29-1 and TRBJ1-2, is SAVISQKPSRDICQRGTSLTIQCQVDSQVTMMFWYRQQPGQSLTLIATANQGSEATYESGFVIDKFPISRPNLTFSTLTVSNMSPEDSSIYLCSVTGTGWSYGYTFGSGTRLTVV.

This clone was seen more than once but under ten times. V and J are TRBV19 and TRBJ1-4, with 11 nucleotides matching TRBD1. Germline V CDR1 and CDR2: LNHDA, SQIVND (reference sequence). The CDR3 has 17 amino acids. Trimming removed 6 bases from V and 3 bases from J; junction bases left unmatched: 9. CDR3: CASSNRDRGLSNEKLFF. The CDR3, as DNA: TGTGCCAGTAGCAACCGGGACAGGGGGTTATCTAATGAAAAACTGTTTTTT. The entire variable domain, with the rest obtained from reference TRBV19 and TRBJ1-4, is as follows: DGGITQSPKYLFRKEGQNVTLSCEQNLNHDAMYWYRQDPGQGLRLIYYSQIVNDFQKGDIAEGYSVSREKKESFPLTVTSAQKNPTAFYLCASSNRDRGLSNEKLFFGSGTQLSVL.